The rows below give T cell receptor beta chains drawn from one sample of a study of technical replicates of blood from a few donors. Data came from immunoSEQ multiplex PCR; TCRdb stores just in-frame clones and leaves some out. The sample yields tens of thousands of clones, around 86% seen once. The sequenced sample consisted of PBMCs. The receptor set was obtained from a human donor in good health. Some clones in this sample may be carry-over from other donors' samples. Both conserved end residues are part of each CDR3. Each record gives: clone size, V gene, D gene, J gene, CDR3 protein, CDR3 DNA. D genes are given only for firm matches. Size is stated for part of the rows, as once, few or many counts, or as a class when the clone is expanded.

>once|TRBV19|-|TRBJ1-5
CASSIPQQGNQPQHF
TGTGCCAGTAGTATACCCCAACAGGGTAATCAGCCCCAGCATTTT
>-|TRBV7-6|-|TRBJ1-5
CASSLVGGSEPQHF
TGTGCCAGCAGCTTAGTGGGGGGGTCAGAGCCCCAGCATTTT
>-|TRBV6-1|TRBD1|TRBJ1-5
CASSSGGQPQHF
TGTGCCAGCAGCTCAGGGGGACAGCCCCAGCATTTT
>once|TRBV7-2|-|TRBJ2-5
CASSLNSETQYF
TGTGCCAGCAGCTTAAACTCTGAGACCCAGTACTTC
>-|TRBV5-1|-|TRBJ1-6
CASRESTTSSYNSPLHF
TGCGCCAGCCGGGAGTCGACCACGAGCTCCTATAATTCACCCCTCCACTTT
>-|TRBV10-3|-|TRBJ2-5
CAISEAETQYF
TGTGCCATCAGTGAGGCGGAGACCCAGTACTTC
>-|TRBV2|-|TRBJ2-1
CASSVGQYNEQFF
TGTGCCAGCAGTGTCGGACAGTACAATGAGCAGTTCTTC
>-|TRBV6-5|-|TRBJ1-1
CASSEGLRNTEAFF
TGTGCCAGCAGCGAGGGACTGCGGAACACTGAAGCTTTCTTT
>-|TRBV4-3|TRBD1|TRBJ2-2
CASSPRQGTGELFF
TGCGCCAGCAGCCCGAGACAGGGAACCGGGGAGCTGTTTTTT
>few|TRBV7-9|-|TRBJ1-1
CASSPHPNPGSFTEAFF
TGTGCCAGCAGCCCACACCCAAACCCTGGGAGTTTCACTGAAGCTTTCTTT
>-|TRBV4-2|-|TRBJ2-2
CASSPRFGGLHTGELFF
TGTGCCAGCAGCCCCAGGTTCGGGGGTCTCCACACCGGGGAGCTGTTTTTT
>-|TRBV4-3|-|TRBJ2-3
CASSPSVIPSTDTQYF
TGCGCCAGCAGCCCCTCGGTAATACCTAGCACAGATACGCAGTATTTT
>-|TRBV5-1|TRBD1|TRBJ1-5
CASSLGDSRNQPQHF
TGCGCCAGCAGCTTGGGGGACAGCCGCAATCAGCCCCAGCATTTT
>-|TRBV21-1|-|TRBJ1-5
CASSMPWGDYSNQPQHF
TGTGCCAGCAGCATGCCGTGGGGGGACTATAGCAATCAGCCCCAGCATTTT
>-|TRBV7-9|-|TRBJ1-4
CASSLKTGPRTTNEKLFF
TGTGCCAGCAGCTTAAAGACAGGACCTCGGACAACTAATGAAAAACTGTTTTTT
>-|TRBV2|-|TRBJ1-4
CATRRENEKLFF
TGTGCCACCCGGAGGGAGAATGAAAAACTGTTTTTT
>-|TRBV7-8|-|TRBJ2-1
CASSLDSYNEQFF
TGTGCCAGCAGCTTGGACAGTTACAATGAGCAGTTCTTC